This section outlines one T cell receptor beta chain sequence together with its context. Its cognate antigen is unknown. Mismatch with germline at one junction end may stem from a read error. The data originate from a study of shared clonotypes between healthy human individuals. This CDR3 contains 14 residues. Germline-derived CDR1 and CDR2 are SSHAT and FNYEAQ (reference sequence). Study-wide results and caveats: A reduction in generation probabilities was seen for non-shared clonotypes relative to those shared by all four donors.

Data came from immunoSEQ multiplex PCR; TCRdb stores just in-frame clones and leaves some out. The sample yields about 1 million clones, around 76% seen once. Healthy adults negative for HIV, lacking recent acute infections or vaccinations, served as donors. The source is a man between 18 and 35 years old in good health. V gene TRBV7-7 combines with J gene TRBJ2-5; 7 bases map to TRBD2. Material for sequencing was memory CD4+ T cells sorted from blood. Subset denoted: CD45RA-negative fraction. The CDR3 DNA reads as TGTGCTAGCACCCGACTAGCAATCGTAGAGACCCAGTACTTC. This codes for CASTRLAIVETQYF.